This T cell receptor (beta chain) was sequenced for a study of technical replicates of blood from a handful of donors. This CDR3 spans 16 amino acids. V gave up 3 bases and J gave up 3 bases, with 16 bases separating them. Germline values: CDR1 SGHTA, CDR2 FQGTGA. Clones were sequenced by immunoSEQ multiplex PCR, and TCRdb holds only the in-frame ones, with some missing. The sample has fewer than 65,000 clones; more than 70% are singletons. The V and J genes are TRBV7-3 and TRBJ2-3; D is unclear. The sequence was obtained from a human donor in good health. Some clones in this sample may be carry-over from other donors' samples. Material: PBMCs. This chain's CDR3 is CASSLQARRTTDTQYF. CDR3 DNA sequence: TGTGCCAGCAGCTTGCAGGCGAGAAGAACTACAGATACGCAGTATTTT. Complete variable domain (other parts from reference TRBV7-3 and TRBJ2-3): GAGVSQTPSNKVTEKGKYVELRCDPISGHTALYWYRQSLGQGPEFLIYFQGTGAADDSGLPNDRFFAVRPEGSVSTLKIQRTERGDSAVYLCASSLQARRTTDTQYFGPGTRLTVL.